This T cell receptor (beta chain) appears in the sequencing data of a study of CD4+ T cells in melanoma. As for this clone: Its antigen is unknown.

Some clones are missing from TCRdb's copy, which holds only in-frame ones; the method was immunoSEQ multiplex PCR. The sample records 13,000 to 15,000 clones, around 68% being singletons. V lost 3 bases, J lost 5 bases, and 28 bases lay in between. There are 19 residues in the CDR3. Looked up from germline, CDR1 is LNHDA and CDR2 is SQIVND (reference sequence). The study's findings and limits: Diverse differentiation states were reported for melanoma neoantigen-specific CD4+ T cells.

The origin of this receptor is a human donor with melanoma. The chain has TRBV19 and TRBJ1-2, with D possibly matching TRBD1 (6 bases). Sequenced material: cells from a culture (not recorded whether cultured in vitro). The CDR3 loop reads CASSIKVVGGSTNQYGYTF. CDR3 coding DNA: TGTGCCAGTAGTATCAAAGTCGTAGGGGGATCTACGAATCAGTATGGCTACACCTTC.